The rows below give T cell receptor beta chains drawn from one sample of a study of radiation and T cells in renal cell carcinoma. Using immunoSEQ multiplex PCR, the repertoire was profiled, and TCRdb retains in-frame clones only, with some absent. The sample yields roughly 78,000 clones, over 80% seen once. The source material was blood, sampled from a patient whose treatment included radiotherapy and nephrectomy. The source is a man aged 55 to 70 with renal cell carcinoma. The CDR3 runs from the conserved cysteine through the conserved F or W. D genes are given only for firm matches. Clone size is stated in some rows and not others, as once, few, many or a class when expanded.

CASSQARGLISEGTQYF | TGCGCCAGCAGCCAAGCCCGAGGACTTATCAGTGAAGGTACGCAGTATTTT | TRBJ2-3 | 17 | TRBV4-1 | NA | NA
CASSQGLEGQLTDTQYF | TGTGCCAGCAGCCAAGGATTGGAGGGGCAACTCACAGATACGCAGTATTTT | TRBJ2-3 | 17 | TRBV4-2 | NA | NA
CASSIQRNTEAFF | TGTGCCAGTAGTATCCAGAGAAACACTGAAGCTTTCTTT | TRBJ1-1 | 13 | TRBV19 | NA | NA
CASRTGYQEQYF | TGTGCCTCCCGGACGGGGTATCAAGAGCAGTACTTC | TRBJ2-7 | 12 | TRBV2 | NA | NA
CASSLTVYGYTF | TGTGCCAGCAGCTTGACCGTTTATGGCTACACCTTC | TRBJ1-2 | 12 | TRBV2 | few | NA
CASCPASGNTIYF | TGTGCCAGCTGCCCGGCCTCTGGAAACACCATATATTTT | TRBJ1-3 | 13 | TRBV2 | NA | NA
CASSESTKDRGRPNQPQHF | TGCGCCAGCAGTGAGTCGACGAAGGACAGGGGGCGTCCCAATCAGCCCCAGCATTTT | TRBJ1-5 | 19 | TRBV10-1 | NA | TRBD1
CAWSVTINRRLAERDEQFF | TGTGCCTGGAGTGTAACCATTAATCGTCGACTGGCGGAGAGGGATGAGCAGTTCTTC | TRBJ2-1 | 19 | TRBV30 | NA | NA
CASSRGQGAAGNTIYF | TGTGCCAGCAGTAGGGGACAGGGGGCCGCGGGAAACACCATATATTTT | TRBJ1-3 | 16 | TRBV6-6 | NA | TRBD1
CASSPSGPEETQYF | TGCGCCAGCAGCCCTTCGGGACCAGAAGAGACCCAGTACTTC | TRBJ2-5 | 14 | TRBV4-1 | NA | NA
CATTKNHGYTF | TGTGCGACCACCAAGAACCATGGCTACACCTTC | TRBJ1-2 | 11 | TRBV6-5 | NA | NA
CASSRNPSGRAVGELFF | TGCGCCAGCAGCCGGAACCCTAGCGGGAGGGCGGTCGGGGAGCTGTTTTTT | TRBJ2-2 | 17 | TRBV4-3 | NA | TRBD2
CASSKQSPGLSYEQYF | TGTGCCAGCAGCAAACAATCCCCAGGATTATCCTACGAGCAGTACTTC | TRBJ2-7 | 16 | TRBV21-1 | NA | NA
CAVREGGEQFF | TGTGCCGTCCGGGAGGGAGGCGAGCAGTTCTTC | TRBJ2-1 | 11 | TRBV10-3 | NA | TRBD2
CASSLERQETQYF | TGTGCCAGCAGCTTGGAGCGGCAAGAGACCCAGTACTTC | TRBJ2-5 | 13 | TRBV4-2 | NA | NA
CASSQEVSGGVSYGYTF | TGCGCCAGCAGCCAAGAAGTATCAGGGGGAGTTTCCTATGGCTACACCTTC | TRBJ1-2 | 17 | TRBV4-1 | NA | TRBD1
CASSYSRDHYEQYF | TGTGCCAGCAGTTACTCAAGGGATCACTACGAGCAGTACTTC | TRBJ2-7 | 14 | TRBV6-5 | NA | NA
CASSIPTGWNLAQHF | TGTGCCAGTAGTATCCCGACAGGGTGGAATTTGGCCCAGCATTTT | TRBJ1-5 | 15 | TRBV19 | NA | TRBD1
CATTPGLAGLGATGELFF | TGTGCCACGACACCGGGACTAGCGGGGTTAGGGGCCACCGGGGAGCTGTTTTTT | TRBJ2-2 | 18 | TRBV10-3 | NA | TRBD2
CASSFRGDTQYF | TGTGCCAGCAGCTTTCGGGGTGATACGCAGTATTTT | TRBJ2-3 | 12 | TRBV11-2 | NA | NA